The clone carrying this T cell receptor beta chain appeared a few times. What it binds is not known. The data derive from a study of T cells in Graves' hyperthyroidism and ophthalmopathy. Study observations and caveats: Ophthalmopathy was separated from stable hyperthyroidism by a 13 V-J model. In blood, most of the thyroid clonotypes expanded above 0.001 were also present. The model anticipated ophthalmopathy a median around 6 months pre-onset.

J was trimmed by 7 bases and V by 6 bases; bases with no gene match: 9. The germline CDR1 and CDR2 sequences are SGHVS and FQNEAQ. The CDR3 consists of 15 residues. There were TCR beta CDR3 regions amplified from RNA transcripts. TCR CDR3 underwent first-round RT-PCR with the HTBI primer set. TCRdb reanalysed the multiplex PCR reads using MiXCR and keeps one entry per CDR3 protein. The sample has over 500,000 distinct CDR3 sequences; roughly 45% are singletons. Based on clinical symptoms, serum thyroxine and TRAb, thyroid ultrasound and orbital computed tomography, diagnoses were reached. This chain joins TRBV7-8 and TRBJ2-4; 10 bases are a match to TRBD1. The sample taken for sequencing was peripheral blood or thyroid tissue (not recorded which). The clonotype comes from an adult woman with Graves' disease, either hyperthyroidism or ophthalmopathy (not recorded which). The DNA for the CDR3 is TGTGCCAGCAGAAGGGACAGGGGATCAGTCAACATTCAGTACTTC. Translating it yields CASRRDRGSVNIQYF.